This T cell receptor (beta chain) was sequenced during a study of CD4 T cells in relation to SARS-CoV-2 and coronaviruses. Study-wide findings and caveats: Samples before the pandemic and after infection were not matched within any donor.

The method was immunoSEQ multiplex PCR; TCRdb's version includes in-frame clones alone and lacks a portion of them. Among about 22,000 clones listed, roughly 72% were seen once. The CDR3 consists of 17 residues. Trimming cost V 5 bases and J 4 bases; bases outside gene matches: 11. CDR1 and CDR2 from the germline V gene are KGHSH and LQKENI. Before the COVID-19 pandemic, during about 2010-2019, CD4+ T cells were taken from unexposed donors. The cells were cultured for approximately ten days before CD4+ T cells were isolated. Each well had around 2.2 million PBMCs in approximately 5.2% human AB serum with IL-2. A note on this clone: Its target is not known.

The TCR sequence derives from a human donor in good health. This chain uses TRBV18 with TRBJ1-1; 12 bases agree with TRBD1. Sequencing was done on a sample of CD4+ T cells from PBMCs, cultured in vitro. The CDR3 DNA is TGTGCCAGCTCATCCCGGGACAGGGGGCTTTTGGGCACTGAAGCTTTCTTT. Translating gives CASSSRDRGLLGTEAFF.